The 28 T cell receptor beta chains listed next were all sequenced from one sample in a study of blood T cell repertoires in COVID-19 (dated by TCRdb to between 2020 and 2021). Receptor amplification or capture employed the immunoSEQ multiplex PCR assay. TCRdb limited this immuneACCESS table to in-frame rearrangements with V and J called. A share of clones is missing; checked studies link under half to unresolved V genes, and the rest is unexplained. The sample table lists fewer than 250,000 clones, approximately 82% of them with a count of one. Jointly, the top ten make up roughly 2.7% of the sample. Input material: peripheral blood. The receptors come from an older woman with active or convalescent COVID-19.

As for this clone: This CDR3 is also generated by other DNA sequences in the sample. The J gene is TRBJ2-5, the V gene TRBV5-1; TRBD1 agrees at 7 bases. After removal of 4 bases from V and 2 bases from J, the junction contained 2 bases not matched to a gene. Germline CDR1 reads SGHRS; CDR2 reads YFSETQ. The CDR3 runs to 13 residues. The CDR3 loop is CASSLQGQETQYF. For the CDR3, the DNA is TGCGCCAGCAGCCTACAGGGGCAAGAGACCCAGTACTTC.

The CDR3 is CASSTSTGTSFYGYTF. In nucleotides, the CDR3 is TGTGCCAGTAGTACGTCGACAGGGACGAGTTTCTATGGCTACACCTTC. The chain joins TRBV19 to TRBJ1-2; 7 bases fit TRBD1. The V and J ends lost 4 bases and 4 bases, in that order; junction bases with no gene match: 12. CDR1 is LNHDA and CDR2 is SQIVND in the germline V gene (reference sequence). The CDR3 has 16 residues.

The rearrangement links TRBV7-6 to TRBJ1-1, with 9 nucleotides matching TRBD1. This CDR3 has 15 residues. The V and J ends lost 5 bases and 0 bases, in that order; junction bases with no gene match: 4. Germline V gene data show CDR1 as SGHVS and CDR2 as FNYEAQ. The CDR3 loop reads CASSDRGAMNTEAFF. CDR3 sequence (DNA): TGTGCCAGCAGCGACAGGGGGGCCATGAACACTGAAGCTTTCTTT.

The CDR3 DNA reads as TGTGCCACCAGTGCTACAGGGATCTACGAGCAGTACTTC. It yields the protein CATSATGIYEQYF. V usage is TRBV24-1 and J usage is TRBJ2-7; possibly TRBD1 for D (6 bases). V lost 5 bases and J 3 bases, leaving 10 bases between the germline ends. Germline V gives CDR1 KGHDR, CDR2 SFDVKD. This CDR3 has 13 residues.

This chain connects TRBV5-1 to TRBJ1-4, with a weak D call TRBD1 (5 bases). This CDR3 is built from 13 residues. CDR1 and CDR2 from the germline V gene are SGHRS and YFSETQ. V gave up 4 bases and J gave up 6 bases, with 10 bases separating them. The CDR3 DNA is TGCGCCAGCAGCCGGGAGGGGCATGAAAAACTGTTTTTT. This gives the protein CASSREGHEKLFF.

This clone was seen a handful of times. The rearrangement uses TRBV9 and TRBJ2-7; weak D call: TRBD1 (6 bases). Trimming cost V 7 bases and J 6 bases, with 11 bases left between them. The CDR3 runs to 11 residues. From germline, CDR1 is SGDLS and CDR2 YYNGEE. CDR3 sequence (DNA): TGTGCCAGCTTGGGGGCAGCCGAGCAGTACTTC. Its translation: CASLGAAEQYF.

This clone appeared a single time. As DNA, the CDR3 is TGCAGTGCCCACTGGGGCGATGAAGCTTTCTTT. Translated, it gives CSAHWGDEAFF. The gene calls are TRBV20-1 and TRBJ1-1, with a weak D call TRBD1 (5 bases). The CDR3 consists of 11 residues. V dropped 6 bases and J dropped 7 bases, with 12 bases sitting between them. Germline CDR1 is DFQATT and CDR2 is SNEGSKA (reference sequence).

The chain joins TRBV12-2 to TRBJ2-2; no check of the table's D call, TRBD2, against the DNA was made. TRBV12-2 is flagged as a pseudogene. CDR3 length: 17 amino acids. The CDR3 here is CASRLVERGGGIGELFF. As DNA, the CDR3 is TGTGCAAGTCGCTTAGTAGAAAGAGGGGGAGGGATCGGGGAGCTGTTTTTT.

A word on this clone: The same CDR3 also results from other DNA sequences found in this sample. This chain links TRBV5-1 with TRBJ2-7; D possibly corresponds to TRBD2 (6 bases). The V end lost 2 bases, the J end lost 1 base, and 10 bases lay between the germline ends. The CDR3 length is 14 residues. CDR1 and CDR2 (germline): SGHRS, YFSETQ. CDR3 region: CASSLSGLSYEQYF. The CDR3 nucleotides are TGCGCCAGCAGCTTAAGCGGGCTATCCTACGAGCAGTACTTC.

V gene TRBV6-5 combines with J gene TRBJ1-5; TRBD1 matches at 7 bases. The CDR3 extends over 14 amino acids. Per germline, CDR1 MNHEY and CDR2 SVGAGI. J was trimmed by 9 bases and V by 6 bases; bases with no gene match: 11. The CDR3 DNA reads as TGTGCCAGCAGAGGACAGGTCCCTATAGGGCCCCAGCATTTT. This translates into CASRGQVPIGPQHF.

The chain couples TRBV5-1 to TRBJ2-6, with 7 positions matching TRBD1. The CDR3 extends over 17 amino acids. The V gene end was trimmed by 4 bases and the J gene end by 0 bases; junction bases not matched to a gene: 7. Looked up from germline, CDR1 is SGHRS and CDR2 is YFSETQ. The CDR3 region is CASSTWTGPSGANVLTF. The CDR3 bases are TGCGCCAGCAGCACCTGGACAGGTCCCTCTGGGGCCAACGTCCTGACTTTC.

This clone was counted a few times. Other nucleotide sequences in the sample specify the same CDR3. The V call is TRBV4-1, the J call TRBJ2-7; 7 positions match TRBD2. The CDR3 runs 16 residues. Germline lookup yields CDR1 MGHRA and CDR2 YSYEKL. After removal of 0 bases from V and 0 bases from J, the junction contained 5 bases not matched to a gene. The CDR3 DNA is TGCGCCAGCAGCCAAGATTTCCCGGGAGGCTCCTACGAGCAGTACTTC. It is translated as CASSQDFPGGSYEQYF.

The rearrangement joins TRBV11-3 to TRBJ2-7; a possible D gene is TRBD2 (5 bases). V lost 2 bases and J lost 4, with 9 bases in between. CDR3 length equals 13 residues. Germline V gene sequence: CDR1 SGHNT, CDR2 YENEEA. This CDR3 reads CASSLTREYEQYF. The DNA for the CDR3 is TGTGCCAGCAGCTTAACACGGGAATACGAGCAGTACTTC.

The chain has TRBV6-5 and TRBJ2-2; 10 bases match TRBD1. Germline CDR1 MNHEY, CDR2 SVGAGI. CDR3 size: 15 residues. The V segment lost 7 bases and the J segment 8 bases; nucleotides outside the gene matches: 10. The CDR3 loop reads CASNSMTGGIGELFF. CDR3 nucleotide sequence: TGTGCCAGCAATTCTATGACAGGGGGCATAGGGGAGCTGTTTTTT.

This rearrangement joins TRBV27 to TRBJ1-5; 7 bases are a match to TRBD1. Germline CDR1 is MNHEY and CDR2 is SMNVEV (reference sequence). The CDR3 is made up of 14 amino acids. The junction had 9 bases not matched to a gene; V was cut back by 6 bases and J by 7 bases. Here the CDR3 reads CASSIDRVGQPQHF. The CDR3 bases are TGTGCCAGCAGCATAGACAGGGTGGGCCAGCCCCAGCATTTT.

The chain recombines TRBV3-1 (or the pseudogene TRBV3-2) with TRBJ2-7; weak D call: TRBD1 (5 bases). Trimming pared 4 bases from V and 5 bases from J, leaving 18 bases between. CDR1 and CDR2 from the germline V gene are LGHDT and YNNKEL (reference sequence). CDR3 length: 15 residues. This CDR3 is CASSPWTYQPDEQYF. The CDR3 nucleotides read TGTGCCAGCAGCCCCTGGACATATCAGCCGGACGAGCAGTACTTC.

The rearrangement uses TRBV19 and TRBJ2-5; 8 bases agree with TRBD2. V lost 2 bases and J lost 7; bases outside the gene matches: 3. This CDR3 has 13 amino acids. From germline, CDR1 is LNHDA and CDR2 SQIVND (reference sequence). CDR3 region: CASSISGSGTQYF. In DNA form, the CDR3 reads TGTGCCAGTAGTATAAGCGGGAGTGGGACCCAGTACTTC. Full variable domain (missing parts from reference TRBV19 and TRBJ2-5): DGGITQSPKYLFRKEGQNVTLSCEQNLNHDAMYWYRQDPGQGLRLIYYSQIVNDFQKGDIAEGYSVSREKKESFPLTVTSAQKNPTAFYLCASSISGSGTQYFGPGTRLLVL.

This chain uses TRBV5-6 with TRBJ2-3, with TRBD2 matching over 11 bases. Trimming removed 5 bases from V and 2 bases from J; junction bases left unmatched: 4. The CDR3 spans 15 residues. Germline V gene lookup returns CDR1 SGHDT and CDR2 YYEEEE. The CDR3 reads CASSPLAGATDTQYF. In DNA form, the CDR3 reads TGTGCCAGCAGTCCACTAGCGGGGGCCACAGATACGCAGTATTTT.

The rearrangement joins TRBV3-1 (or the pseudogene TRBV3-2) to TRBJ2-5; possibly TRBD2 for D (6 bases). Germline V lookup: CDR1 LGHDT, CDR2 YNNKEL (reference sequence). V was clipped by 3 bases and J by 7 bases, with 12 bases between them. The CDR3 consists of 13 residues. The CDR3 here is CASSHPVGGTQYF. DNA for the CDR3: TGTGCCAGCAGCCACCCCGTCGGGGGGACCCAGTACTTC.

The genes are TRBV10-3 and TRBJ1-4; no reliable D call. The CDR3 is 16 amino acids. Germline CDR1 is ENHRY and CDR2 is SYGVKD. V lost 3 bases and J lost 2, with 13 bases in between. CDR3 nucleotides: TGTGCCATCAGTGACTCGGGTTCCTCGACTAATGAAAAACTGTTTTTT. This sequence encodes CAISDSGSSTNEKLFF.

The chain links TRBV6-6 to TRBJ1-3; the D is unclear. Deletions cut 6 bases from V and 0 bases from J, with 9 bases between. Germline-derived CDR1 and CDR2 are MNHNY and SVGAGI (reference sequence). The CDR3 runs to 14 residues. CDR3 sequence (DNA): TGTGCCAGCAGACCCGCGGGCTCTGGAAACACCATATATTTT. This codes for CASRPAGSGNTIYF.

The CDR3 here is CASSDNMNTEAFF. In DNA form, the CDR3 reads TGCGCCAGCAGTGATAACATGAACACTGAAGCTTTCTTT. V is TRBV10-1 and J is TRBJ1-1; no firm D call. CDR3 size: 13 residues. With 3 bases removed from V and 0 bases from J, the gap between germline ends came to 5 bases. The germline V gene has CDR1 WNHNN and CDR2 SYGVQD (reference sequence).

V and J are TRBV7-9 and TRBJ1-2, with 8 bases matching TRBD1. Germline assignment: CDR1 SEHNR and CDR2 FQNEAQ (reference sequence). The CDR3 is 10 residues long. CDR3 residues: CTGGDYGYTF. Written as DNA, the CDR3 is TGTACAGGGGGGGACTATGGCTACACCTTC.

This clone has a single count. V gene TRBV28 combines with J gene TRBJ2-2; 7 nucleotides agree with TRBD1. Germline CDR1 MDHEN, CDR2 SYDVKM. The CDR3 length is 16 residues. With V trimmed by 4 bases and J by 1 base, 6 bases remained unmatched. The CDR3: CASSSSRQGNTGELFF. DNA for the CDR3: TGTGCCAGCAGTTCCTCTCGACAGGGGAACACCGGGGAGCTGTTTTTT.

This chain joins TRBV6-1 and TRBJ1-5; 8 bases match TRBD1. The length of the CDR3 is 15 residues. V gave up 3 bases and J gave up 4 bases; unmatched junction bases: 5. CDR1 and CDR2 from the germline V gene are MNHNS and SASEGT. The chain's CDR3 is CASSESQGANQPQHF. CDR3 bases: TGTGCCAGCAGTGAGTCGCAGGGGGCGAATCAGCCCCAGCATTTT.

This clone was counted a single time. J is TRBJ1-2 and V is TRBV5-4, with 10 nucleotides matching TRBD1. Trimming took 0 bases from V and 5 from J; bases not matched to a gene: 7. The CDR3 covers 16 residues. Germline CDR1 is SGHNT and CDR2 is YYREEE (reference sequence). For the CDR3, the DNA is TGTGCCAGCAGCTTGGCGGGGACAGGGGCCACTTATGGCTACACCTTC. It encodes CASSLAGTGATYGYTF.

The gene calls are TRBV7-6 and TRBJ1-3; D gene ambiguous. The germline V and J ends were trimmed by 0 bases and 3 bases, with 9 bases remaining between them. This CDR3 is built from 15 residues. The germline V gene has CDR1 SGHVS and CDR2 FNYEAQ. The CDR3 spells CASSLATGGGNTIYF. The DNA of the CDR3 is TGTGCCAGCAGCTTAGCCACCGGCGGTGGAAACACCATATATTTT.

This rearrangement joins TRBV5-4 to TRBJ1-1, with a weak D call TRBD1 (6 bases). The CDR3 spans 13 residues. Germline CDR1 and CDR2: SGHNT and YYREEE (reference sequence). The V and J ends lost 0 bases and 11 bases respectively, with 14 bases between them. The CDR3 spells CASSLEWGGQAFF. In DNA form, the CDR3 reads TGTGCCAGCAGCTTGGAGTGGGGGGGCCAGGCTTTCTTT.